The present T cell receptor (beta chain) was sequenced within a study of T cell responses to AZD1222 COVID-19 vaccine. Study-wide points: Recipients of two AZD1222 doses showed rising Spike-specific TCR breadth and depth. It was only after the peak T cell response that any repertoires were sampled. The donor group comprised mostly white British people and more females; the analysis possibly underestimated clonal diversity. At baseline, seropositivity was found in only a handful of AZD1222 recipients.

About this clone: As yet, its antigen is unknown.

Germline CDR1 reads MNHEY; CDR2 reads SVGAGI. CDR3 size: 10 residues. Trimming pared 6 bases from V and 6 bases from J, leaving 6 bases between. Clones were sequenced by immunoSEQ multiplex PCR, and TCRdb holds only the in-frame ones, with some missing. This table has around 120,000 clones, about 85% appearing once. The V call is TRBV6-5, the J call TRBJ2-7, with D unclear. The TCR comes from an adult in good health. The sequenced sample was peripheral blood, obtained on day 0 of AZD1222 vaccination. CDR3 in amino acids: CASSAPEQYF. The CDR3 DNA sequence: TGTGCCAGCAGCGCTCCCGAGCAGTACTTC.